The 25 T cell receptor beta chains listed next were all sequenced from one sample in a study of cytomegalovirus exposure and HLA in healthy donors. Researchers ran the PCR with 60 Vbeta and 13 Jbeta primers. Here immunoSEQ multiplex PCR was the method, and the copy in TCRdb shows in-frame clones only, minus some. The sample lists over 150,000 clones; roughly four fifths were seen once. Sequencing was done on a sample of PBMCs. The receptors derive from a man between 50 and 59 years old in good health and CMV-seropositive.

The chain joins TRBV28 to TRBJ2-6; the D gene is possibly TRBD1 (6 bases). V was shortened by 10 bases and J by 0 bases, with 22 bases between the two germline ends. The germline V gene encodes CDR1 MDHEN and CDR2 SYDVKM. This CDR3 has 18 residues. This chain's CDR3 is CATTRMQTGLSGANVLTF. CDR3 DNA sequence: TGTGCCACCACCCGGATGCAGACAGGCCTCTCTGGGGCCAACGTCCTGACTTTC.

The J gene is TRBJ1-1, the V gene TRBV27, with 9 bases lining up with TRBD1. Trimming took 3 bases from V and 5 from J; bases not matched to a gene: 1. The germline V gene encodes CDR1 MNHEY and CDR2 SMNVEV (reference sequence). The CDR3 consists of 13 residues. DNA for the CDR3: TGTGCCAGCAGTTTGGGGACAGGGACTGAAGCTTTCTTT. Translation: CASSLGTGTEAFF.

V is TRBV28 and J is TRBJ2-1; D is ambiguous. The germline V gene encodes CDR1 MDHEN and CDR2 SYDVKM. Trimming removed 3 bases from V and 7 bases from J, with 7 bases in between. This CDR3 region has 12 residues. Written as DNA, the CDR3 is TGTGCCAGCAGTTTTGGAGAGAATGAGCAGTTCTTC. This sequence encodes CASSFGENEQFF.

This clone was counted only a few times. V gene TRBV28 combines with J gene TRBJ1-4; D gene uncertain. The germline V gene encodes CDR1 MDHEN and CDR2 SYDVKM. Trimming took off 2 bases at V and 0 bases at J, with 7 bases between the two ends. The length of the CDR3 is 15 residues. CDR3 DNA: TGTGCCAGCAGTTTAATACAAGCAACTAATGAAAAACTGTTTTTT. Protein sequence: CASSLIQATNEKLFF.

The genes are TRBV10-3 and TRBJ1-5; unclear D gene. The CDR3 is 14 amino acids. Trimming removed 2 bases at V and 11 bases at J, with 16 bases between. CDR1 is ENHRY and CDR2 is SYGVKD in the germline V gene. Here the CDR3 reads CAISEPPGGRTQHF. The CDR3 DNA follows: TGTGCCATCAGTGAGCCCCCCGGCGGAAGGACCCAGCATTTT.

This sequence joins TRBV30 and TRBJ1-3; possible D gene TRBD1, 5 bases. The CDR3 extends over 16 amino acids. Looked up from germline, CDR1 is GTSNPN and CDR2 is SVGIG (reference sequence). The ends were cut back, 2 bases at V and 0 bases at J, with 14 bases in the middle. The CDR3 reads CAWSPDSTRSGNTIYF. The CDR3 DNA sequence: TGTGCCTGGAGTCCTGACAGCACGCGCTCTGGAAACACCATATATTTT.

This clone was observed once. V is TRBV5-6 and J is TRBJ1-2, with TRBD1 as a possible D gene (6 bases). The CDR3 length is 14 residues. V was pared by 1 base and J by 4 bases, with 11 bases between. CDR1 and CDR2 from the germline V gene are SGHDT and YYEEEE. The CDR3 protein is CASSLRGGAYGYTF. For the CDR3, the DNA is TGTGCCAGCAGCTTGAGGGGGGGCGCCTATGGCTACACCTTC.

This chain joins TRBV9 and TRBJ2-5; 12 bases align to TRBD2. J was trimmed by 4 bases and V by 4 bases; bases with no gene match: 11. Germline V gene data show CDR1 as SGDLS and CDR2 as YYNGEE. This CDR3 spans 17 amino acids. The CDR3, as DNA: TGTGCCAGCAGCCCCGCACTAGCGGGAGGAGATGGAGAGACCCAGTACTTC. It specifies CASSPALAGGDGETQYF.

The count of this clone is one. This chain uses TRBV4-3 with TRBJ2-6; D not resolved. V gave up 1 base and J gave up 0 bases, with 10 bases separating them. Germline V gives CDR1 LGHNA, CDR2 YSLEER. The CDR3 has 17 amino acids. This CDR3 reads CASSQGFGSSGANVLTF. The CDR3 coding sequence is TGCGCCAGCAGCCAAGGCTTTGGCAGCTCTGGGGCCAACGTCCTGACTTTC.

V is TRBV15 and J is TRBJ1-2; a weak D match, TRBD1 (5 bases). The V end lost 1 base, the J end lost 5 bases, and 14 bases lay between the germline ends. The CDR3 runs to 15 residues. CDR1 and CDR2 (germline): LNHNV, YYDKDF (reference sequence). DNA of the CDR3: TGTGCCACCAGCAGAGGACGGGGGGTCGGGTATGGCTACACCTTC. The encoded protein is CATSRGRGVGYGYTF.

The CDR3 DNA is TGTGCCAGCAGCTTCGACAGGGGGCCTAGGGGTGAAGCTTTCTTT. Its translation: CASSFDRGPRGEAFF. The chain couples TRBV7-2 to TRBJ1-1; 10 positions agree with TRBD1. This CDR3 comprises 15 residues. Per the germline V gene, CDR1 is SGHTA and CDR2 is FQGNSA. J was trimmed by 7 bases and V by 3 bases; bases with no gene match: 8.

In this sample, this clone turned up a few times. This chain links TRBV27 with TRBJ2-7; tentatively, D is TRBD1 (5 bases). CDR1 is MNHEY and CDR2 is SMNVEV in the germline V gene (reference sequence). V was shortened by 0 bases and J by 0 bases, with 12 bases between the two germline ends. This CDR3 has 16 residues. The CDR3 region has the DNA TGTGCCAGCAGTTTATCGGGAAGGGGCCGCTCCTACGAGCAGTACTTC. It is translated as CASSLSGRGRSYEQYF.

CDR3 protein: CASSATGYEQYF. CDR3 nucleotides: TGTGCCAGCAGCGCTACAGGCTACGAGCAGTACTTC. This sequence joins TRBV9 and TRBJ2-7; weak D call: TRBD1 (5 bases). The CDR3 length is 12 residues. Deletions cut 3 bases from V and 3 bases from J, with 7 bases between. The germline V gene has CDR1 SGDLS and CDR2 YYNGEE.

This clone was observed a single time. This rearrangement joins TRBV2 to TRBJ2-3; D call uncertain. The CDR3 is made up of 13 amino acids. Trimming took 7 bases from V and 3 from J, leaving 11 bases between them. The germline V gene has CDR1 SNHLY and CDR2 FYNNEI. Here the CDR3 reads CASIGLLTDTQYF. The CDR3 bases are TGTGCCAGCATCGGGTTGTTGACAGATACGCAGTATTTT.

The chain links TRBV27 to TRBJ2-1; D is unresolved. Germline assignment: CDR1 MNHEY and CDR2 SMNVEV (reference sequence). This CDR3 region has 16 residues. Trimming pared 2 bases from V and 1 base from J, leaving 12 bases between. The CDR3 loop is CASSLTSPNSYNEQFF. The CDR3 DNA sequence: TGTGCCAGCAGTTTAACTTCCCCAAATTCCTACAATGAGCAGTTCTTC.

The rearrangement links TRBV7-8 to TRBJ2-7, with D possibly being TRBD2 (5 bases). The V gene lost 4 bases and the J gene lost 7 bases, with 14 bases spanning the gap. CDR1 SGHVS and CDR2 FQNEAQ come from the germline V gene. This CDR3 region has 13 residues. CDR3 protein: CASSYGVSGEQYF. The DNA for the CDR3 is TGTGCCAGCAGCTACGGGGTCTCTGGGGAGCAGTACTTC. Drawing the rest from reference TRBV7-8 and TRBJ2-7, the complete variable domain is GAGVSQSPRYKVAKRGQDVALRCDPISGHVSLFWYQQALGQGPEFLTYFQNEAQLDKSGLPSDRFFAERPEGSVSTLKIQRTQQEDSAVYLCASSYGVSGEQYFGPGTRLTVT.

The V gene is TRBV9, the J gene TRBJ1-5, with a possible D match to TRBD1 (5 bases). The CDR3 is 13 amino acids. V lost 3 bases, J lost 8 bases, and 12 bases lay in between. Germline V gene lookup returns CDR1 SGDLS and CDR2 YYNGEE. Here the CDR3 reads CASSAAGGEPQHF. For the CDR3, the DNA is TGTGCCAGCAGCGCCGCCGGGGGGGAGCCCCAGCATTTT.

The chain has TRBV4-1 and TRBJ2-5; 8 bases align to TRBD1. The ends lost 0 bases at V and 0 bases at J; junction bases unmatched: 6. Germline CDR1 MGHRA, CDR2 YSYEKL. The CDR3 extends over 17 amino acids. The chain's CDR3 is CASSQDLAGGYQETQYF. CDR3 nucleotide sequence: TGCGCCAGCAGCCAAGATTTGGCAGGGGGCTACCAAGAGACCCAGTACTTC.

The gene calls are TRBV6-1 and TRBJ1-4; the match to TRBD1 covers 9 bases. Trimming took 4 bases from V and 5 from J; bases not matched to a gene: 5. CDR3 length: 15 residues. CDR1 and CDR2 (germline): MNHNS, SASEGT. Here the CDR3 DNA reads TGTGCCAGCAGTGTTCTTGGGACAGGGAATGAAAAACTGTTTTTT. Translation gives CASSVLGTGNEKLFF.

This clone has a handful of counts. The rearrangement links TRBV7-9 to TRBJ2-7; a weak D match, TRBD1 (6 bases). CDR3 length: 14 residues. Looked up from germline, CDR1 is SEHNR and CDR2 is FQNEAQ (reference sequence). V dropped 5 bases and J dropped 2 bases, with 13 bases sitting between them. DNA for the CDR3: TGTGCCAGCAGCCCACAGGGTGGGCCCTACGAGCAGTACTTC. It encodes CASSPQGGPYEQYF.

V and J are TRBV6-5 and TRBJ2-7; D ambiguous. Germline V gene data show CDR1 as MNHEY and CDR2 as SVGAGI. The CDR3 has 15 amino acids. V dropped 3 bases and J dropped 2 bases, with 14 bases sitting between them. The CDR3 sequence is CASSYSGSQPYEQYF. The CDR3 DNA sequence: TGTGCCAGCAGTTATTCAGGAAGTCAGCCCTACGAGCAGTACTTC.

The chain has TRBV5-1 and TRBJ1-2, with 11 bases aligning to TRBD1. The CDR3 covers 15 residues. V trimming: 0 bases; J trimming: 6 bases; junction bases outside the gene matches: 4. The germline V gene has CDR1 SGHRS and CDR2 YFSETQ. CDR3 bases: TGCGCCAGCAGCTTGGGAGGACAGGGGGCTCATGGCTACACCTTC. Encoded protein: CASSLGGQGAHGYTF.

The chain combines TRBV5-6 with TRBJ1-3, with no clear D. V dropped 5 bases and J dropped 4 bases, with 16 bases sitting between them. This CDR3 is 15 amino acids long. Looked up from germline, CDR1 is SGHDT and CDR2 is YYEEEE. The chain's CDR3 is CASRQRTAWGNTIYF. The CDR3 DNA sequence: TGTGCCAGCAGACAGAGGACTGCTTGGGGAAACACCATATATTTT. Based on the CDR3 plus reference TRBV5-6 and TRBJ1-3, the full variable domain is DAGVTQSPTHLIKTRGQQVTLRCSPKSGHDTVSWYQQALGQGPQFIFQYYEEEERQRGNFPDRFSGHQFPNYSSELNVNALLLGDSALYLCASRQRTAWGNTIYFGEGSWLTVV.

The chain recombines TRBV19 with TRBJ1-1, with TRBD1 identical over 10 bases. With 5 bases clipped from V and 4 bases from J, the junction kept 13 bases outside the gene matches. Germline CDR1 reads LNHDA; CDR2 reads SQIVND (reference sequence). This CDR3 contains 17 residues. The CDR3 DNA follows: TGTGCCAGTAGTGCGACAGGGGGCTGGATTCGGGGCACTGAAGCTTTCTTT. Translation: CASSATGGWIRGTEAFF.

The sample holds one count of this clone. The V gene is TRBV6-6, the J gene TRBJ2-2; TRBD1 aligns across 9 bases. This CDR3 region has 15 residues. The germline gives CDR1 MNHNY, CDR2 SVGAGI (reference sequence). V gave up 5 bases and J gave up 1 base; unmatched junction bases: 2. The CDR3, as DNA: TGTGCCAGCAGTGCGGGACAGGGGAACACCGGGGAGCTGTTTTTT. Translated: CASSAGQGNTGELFF.